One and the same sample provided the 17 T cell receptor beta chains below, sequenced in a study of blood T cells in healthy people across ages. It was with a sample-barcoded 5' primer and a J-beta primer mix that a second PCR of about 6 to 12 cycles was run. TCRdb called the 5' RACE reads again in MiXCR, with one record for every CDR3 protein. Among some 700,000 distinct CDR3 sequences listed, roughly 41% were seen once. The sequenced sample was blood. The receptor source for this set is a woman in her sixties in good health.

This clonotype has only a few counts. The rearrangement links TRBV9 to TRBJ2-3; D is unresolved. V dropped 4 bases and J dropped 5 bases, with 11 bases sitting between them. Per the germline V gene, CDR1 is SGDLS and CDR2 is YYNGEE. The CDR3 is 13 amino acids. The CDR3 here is CASSLPGKDTQYF. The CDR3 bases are TGTGCCAGCAGCCTCCCTGGCAAAGATACGCAGTATTTT.

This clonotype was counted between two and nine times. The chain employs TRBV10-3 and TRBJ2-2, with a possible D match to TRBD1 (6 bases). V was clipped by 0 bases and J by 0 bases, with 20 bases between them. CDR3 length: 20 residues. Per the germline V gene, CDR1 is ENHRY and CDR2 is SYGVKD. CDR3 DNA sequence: TGTGCCATCAGTGAGTCGCTGGGACAAAGCCTTCCCTCGAACACCGGGGAGCTGTTTTTT. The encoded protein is CAISESLGQSLPSNTGELFF.

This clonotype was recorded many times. The CDR3 nucleotides read TGTGCCAGCAGCTTAAGAGGGACTAGCGACTACAATGAGCAGTTCTTC. Amino acids: CASSLRGTSDYNEQFF. This sequence joins TRBV7-3 and TRBJ2-1; 10 bases line up with TRBD2. J gave up 3 bases and V 1 base, and 3 bases lay outside the gene matches. CDR1 is SGHTA and CDR2 is FQGTGA in the germline V gene. This CDR3 contains 16 residues.

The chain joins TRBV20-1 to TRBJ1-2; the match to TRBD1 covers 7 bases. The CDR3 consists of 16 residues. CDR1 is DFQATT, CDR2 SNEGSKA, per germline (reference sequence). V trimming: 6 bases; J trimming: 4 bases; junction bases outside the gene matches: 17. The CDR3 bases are TGCAGTGCCAACCAGGACAGGCGCCTAGACTTCTATGGCTACACCTTC. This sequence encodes CSANQDRRLDFYGYTF.

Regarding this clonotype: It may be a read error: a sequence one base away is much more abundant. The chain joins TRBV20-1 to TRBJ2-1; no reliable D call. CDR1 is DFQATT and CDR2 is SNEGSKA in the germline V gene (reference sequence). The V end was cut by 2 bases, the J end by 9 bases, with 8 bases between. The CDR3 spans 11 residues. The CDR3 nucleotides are TGCAGTGCTAGAAGGGCCCCTGAGCAGTTCTTC. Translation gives CSARRAPEQFF.

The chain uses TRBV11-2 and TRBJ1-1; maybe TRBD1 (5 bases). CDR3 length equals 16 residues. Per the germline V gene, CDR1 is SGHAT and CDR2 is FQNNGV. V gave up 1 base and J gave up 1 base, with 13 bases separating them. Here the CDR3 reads CASSLAFREWNTEAFF. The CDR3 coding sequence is TGTGCCAGCAGCTTAGCTTTCAGGGAGTGGAACACTGAAGCTTTCTTT.

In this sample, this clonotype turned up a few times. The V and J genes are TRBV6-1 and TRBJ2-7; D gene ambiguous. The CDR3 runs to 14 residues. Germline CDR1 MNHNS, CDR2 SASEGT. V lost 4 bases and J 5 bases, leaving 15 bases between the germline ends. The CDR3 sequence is CASSASFFLDEQYF. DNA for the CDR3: TGTGCCAGCAGTGCCTCCTTCTTTCTTGACGAGCAGTACTTC.

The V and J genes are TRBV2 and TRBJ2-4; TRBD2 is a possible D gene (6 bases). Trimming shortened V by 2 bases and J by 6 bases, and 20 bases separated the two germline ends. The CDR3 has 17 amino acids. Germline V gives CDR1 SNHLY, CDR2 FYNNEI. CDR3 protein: CASSELGLTERGNIQYF. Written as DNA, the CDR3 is TGTGCCAGCAGTGAATTGGGACTTACGGAGAGGGGAAACATTCAGTACTTC.

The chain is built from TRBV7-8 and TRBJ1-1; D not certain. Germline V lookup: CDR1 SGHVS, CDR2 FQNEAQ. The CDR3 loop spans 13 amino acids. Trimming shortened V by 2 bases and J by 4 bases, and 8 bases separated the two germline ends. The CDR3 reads CASSLFEGTEAFF. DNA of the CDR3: TGTGCCAGCAGCTTATTCGAGGGCACTGAAGCTTTCTTT. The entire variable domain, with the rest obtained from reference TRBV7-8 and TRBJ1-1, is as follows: GAGVSQSPRYKVAKRGQDVALRCDPISGHVSLFWYQQALGQGPEFLTYFQNEAQLDKSGLPSDRFFAERPEGSVSTLKIQRTQQEDSAVYLCASSLFEGTEAFFGQGTRLTVV.

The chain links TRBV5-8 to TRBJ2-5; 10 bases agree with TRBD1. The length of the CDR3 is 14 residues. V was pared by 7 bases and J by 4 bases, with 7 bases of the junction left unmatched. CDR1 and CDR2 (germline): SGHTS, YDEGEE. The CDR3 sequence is CASSGQGVRETQYF. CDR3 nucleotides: TGTGCCAGCTCCGGACAGGGGGTACGAGAGACCCAGTACTTC.

CDR3: CASTTGRGTEAFF. CDR3 nucleotides: TGCGCCAGCACGACAGGGAGGGGGACTGAAGCTTTCTTT. The rearrangement joins TRBV5-1 to TRBJ1-1, with TRBD1 matching 7 bases. CDR1 and CDR2 (germline): SGHRS, YFSETQ. V shed 6 bases, J shed 5 bases, and the junction held 7 bases outside the gene matches. The CDR3 runs to 13 residues.

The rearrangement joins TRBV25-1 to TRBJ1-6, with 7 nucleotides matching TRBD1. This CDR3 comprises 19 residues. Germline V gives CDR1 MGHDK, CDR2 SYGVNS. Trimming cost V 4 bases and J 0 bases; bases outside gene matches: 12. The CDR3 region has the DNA TGTGCCAGCAGTGCCCGGGACAGTATGGTAAACTCCTATAATTCACCCCTCCACTTT. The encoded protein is CASSARDSMVNSYNSPLHF.

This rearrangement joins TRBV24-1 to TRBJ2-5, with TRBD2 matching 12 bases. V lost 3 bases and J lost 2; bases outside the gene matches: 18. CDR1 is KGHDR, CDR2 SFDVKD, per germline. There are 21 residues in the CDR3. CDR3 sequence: CATSDRNPGTSGPFTQETQYF. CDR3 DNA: TGTGCCACCAGTGATAGAAACCCCGGGACTAGCGGGCCATTTACACAAGAGACCCAGTACTTC.

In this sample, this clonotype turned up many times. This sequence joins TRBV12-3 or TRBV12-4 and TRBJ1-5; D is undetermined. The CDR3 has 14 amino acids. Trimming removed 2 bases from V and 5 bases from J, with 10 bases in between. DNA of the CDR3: TGTGCCAGCAGTTTAAGGTATGCCGATCAGCCCCAGCATTTT. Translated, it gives CASSLRYADQPQHF.

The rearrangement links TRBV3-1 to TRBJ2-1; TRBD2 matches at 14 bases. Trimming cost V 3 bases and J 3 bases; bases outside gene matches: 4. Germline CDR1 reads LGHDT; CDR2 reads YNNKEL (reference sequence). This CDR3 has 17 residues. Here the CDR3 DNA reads TGTGCCAGCAGCCATCTAGGACTAGCGGGAGGCTACAATGAGCAGTTCTTC. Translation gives CASSHLGLAGGYNEQFF.

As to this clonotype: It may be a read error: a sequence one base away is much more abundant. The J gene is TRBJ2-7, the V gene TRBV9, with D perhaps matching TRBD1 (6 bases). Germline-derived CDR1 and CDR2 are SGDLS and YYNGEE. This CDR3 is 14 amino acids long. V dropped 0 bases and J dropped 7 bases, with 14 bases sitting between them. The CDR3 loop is CASSVGPGDSEQYF. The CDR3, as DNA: TGTGCCAGCAGCGTAGGTCCAGGGGATAGTGAGCAGTACTTC.

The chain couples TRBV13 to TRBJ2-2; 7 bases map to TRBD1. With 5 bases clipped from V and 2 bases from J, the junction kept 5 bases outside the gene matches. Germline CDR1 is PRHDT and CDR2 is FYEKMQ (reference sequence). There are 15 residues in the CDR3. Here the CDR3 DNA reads TGTGCCAGCAGCGTCGGACAGGATAACACCGGGGAGCTGTTTTTT. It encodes CASSVGQDNTGELFF.